Included here is one T cell receptor beta chain sequence, with context. V lost 0 bases to trimming and J lost 1 base, with 13 bases between them. The CDR3 is 16 amino acids. The V gene's germline CDR1 is SGHTS and CDR2 YDEGEE. This sample is drawn from a study of T cell changes during pregnancy in multiple sclerosis. Using immunoSEQ multiplex PCR, the repertoire was profiled, and TCRdb retains in-frame clones only, with some absent. Of 55,000 to 75,000 clones listed, around 92% are singletons. The rearrangement uses TRBV5-8 and TRBJ1-1; D unclear. The sample in question was peripheral blood, obtained after pregnancy. The sequence was obtained from a female donor with multiple sclerosis, enrolled in a pregnancy study. DNA of the CDR3: TGTGCCAGCAGCTTGGGGCAGTATCGGGGGAACACTGAAGCTTTCTTT. Protein product: CASSLGQYRGNTEAFF.